The 9 T cell receptor beta chains below come from one sample, sequenced in a study of blood T cell repertoires in COVID-19. TCRdb's table, derived via immunoSEQ multiplex PCR, lists solely in-frame clones and lacks some. The sample has 350,000 to 400,000 clones; about nine tenths are singletons. Sequencing used PBMCs or T cells enriched from blood (not recorded which). The receptors here all came from a woman in her forties who had been exposed to COVID-19.

The chain combines TRBV5-6 with TRBJ1-2; weak D call: TRBD1 (6 bases). The CDR3 totals 14 residues. Trimming took off 2 bases at V and 0 bases at J, with 8 bases between the two ends. Germline V lookup: CDR1 SGHDT, CDR2 YYEEEE. CDR3 sequence (DNA): TGTGCCAGCAGCTTCAACAGGGCTAACTATGGCTACACCTTC. Its protein product is CASSFNRANYGYTF.

The CDR3 spells CASSSTGTGSNQPQHF. As DNA, the CDR3 is TGTGCCAGCAGTTCGACAGGGACGGGTAGCAATCAGCCCCAGCATTTT. This rearrangement joins TRBV28 to TRBJ1-5; 7 nucleotides line up with TRBD1. Germline V gene lookup returns CDR1 MDHEN and CDR2 SYDVKM. CDR3 length equals 16 residues. With 4 bases clipped from V and 0 bases from J, the junction kept 6 bases outside the gene matches.

This chain joins TRBV7-8 and TRBJ2-5, with 7 nucleotides matching TRBD1. Germline V CDR1 and CDR2: SGHVS, FQNEAQ. The length of the CDR3 is 13 residues. V was pared by 5 bases and J by 2 bases, with 2 bases of the junction left unmatched. The CDR3 protein is CASSQGQQETQYF. CDR3 nucleotides: TGTGCCAGCAGCCAGGGACAGCAAGAGACCCAGTACTTC. Together with reference TRBV7-8 and TRBJ2-5, the CDR3 gives the full variable domain: GAGVSQSPRYKVAKRGQDVALRCDPISGHVSLFWYQQALGQGPEFLTYFQNEAQLDKSGLPSDRFFAERPEGSVSTLKIQRTQQEDSAVYLCASSQGQQETQYFGPGTRLLVL.

This chain connects TRBV19 to TRBJ2-5; tentative D call: TRBD2 (6 bases). The V and J ends lost 4 bases and 2 bases respectively, with 17 bases between them. This CDR3 spans 16 amino acids. Germline V lookup: CDR1 LNHDA, CDR2 SQIVND (reference sequence). Written as DNA, the CDR3 is TGTGCCAGTAGTACCGGAACCCATAGCGGTCAAGAGACCCAGTACTTC. Protein product: CASSTGTHSGQETQYF.

V is TRBV3-1 (or the pseudogene TRBV3-2) and J is TRBJ2-5, with TRBD1 as a possible D gene (5 bases). Trimming stripped 5 bases from V and 1 base from J, with 8 bases between. The germline V gene has CDR1 LGHDT and CDR2 YNNKEL (reference sequence). The CDR3 is made up of 13 amino acids. The CDR3 sequence: CASSYRFQETQYF. In nucleotides, the CDR3 is TGTGCCAGCAGCTACAGGTTCCAAGAGACCCAGTACTTC.

The genes are TRBV19 and TRBJ1-2, with 9 bases that match TRBD1. The germline V gene has CDR1 LNHDA and CDR2 SQIVND (reference sequence). The CDR3 consists of 16 residues. V shed 2 bases, J shed 0 bases, and the junction held 4 bases outside the gene matches. CDR3 loop: CASSIFGTGSNYGYTF. The CDR3 DNA follows: TGTGCCAGTAGTATATTCGGGACAGGGTCTAACTATGGCTACACCTTC.

The V gene is TRBV30, the J gene TRBJ2-1; 14 bases match TRBD2. The CDR3 loop spans 14 amino acids. With 5 bases clipped from V and 8 bases from J, the junction kept 5 bases outside the gene matches. Per germline, CDR1 GTSNPN and CDR2 SVGIG (reference sequence). In nucleotides, the CDR3 is TGTGCCTGGGCCCGACTAGCGGGGGGGGATGAGCAGTTCTTC. Its translation is CAWARLAGGDEQFF.

The J gene is TRBJ2-3, the V gene TRBV2, with 8 bases fitting TRBD1. Losses at the gene ends were 5 bases for V and 2 bases for J; bases not matched to a gene: 9. The CDR3 has 16 residues. Germline V gene sequence: CDR1 SNHLY, CDR2 FYNNEI. CDR3 nucleotide sequence: TGTGCCAGCAGTTCGGACAGGGAAACGTCCACAGATACGCAGTATTTT. It encodes CASSSDRETSTDTQYF.

V and J are TRBV7-3 and TRBJ2-5, with 9 positions matching TRBD2. The CDR3 runs to 12 residues. Germline V gene sequence: CDR1 SGHTA, CDR2 FQGTGA. Germline trimming cut 4 bases from V and 7 bases from J; bases unmatched to any gene: 1. CDR3 region: CASSYSGGTQYF. For the CDR3, the DNA is TGTGCCAGCAGCTATAGCGGGGGGACCCAGTACTTC.